This TCR beta chain comes out of a study of technical replicates of blood from a handful of donors. The V segment lost 10 bases and the J segment 8 bases; nucleotides outside the gene matches: 14. The CDR3 is made up of 14 amino acids. The germline gives CDR1 SNHLY, CDR2 FYNNEI. Clones were read by immunoSEQ multiplex PCR, and TCRdb kept only the in-frame ones, dropping some. The sample lists tens of thousands of clones, 95% to 96% occurring once. The TCR was taken from a human donor in good health. V is TRBV2 and J is TRBJ1-2; 9 nucleotides align to TRBD1. The source material was T cells isolated from PBMCs. CDR3 residues: CATSPSTGGYGYTF. Written as DNA, the CDR3 is TGTGCCACGAGCCCATCTACAGGGGGCTACGGCTACACCTTC.